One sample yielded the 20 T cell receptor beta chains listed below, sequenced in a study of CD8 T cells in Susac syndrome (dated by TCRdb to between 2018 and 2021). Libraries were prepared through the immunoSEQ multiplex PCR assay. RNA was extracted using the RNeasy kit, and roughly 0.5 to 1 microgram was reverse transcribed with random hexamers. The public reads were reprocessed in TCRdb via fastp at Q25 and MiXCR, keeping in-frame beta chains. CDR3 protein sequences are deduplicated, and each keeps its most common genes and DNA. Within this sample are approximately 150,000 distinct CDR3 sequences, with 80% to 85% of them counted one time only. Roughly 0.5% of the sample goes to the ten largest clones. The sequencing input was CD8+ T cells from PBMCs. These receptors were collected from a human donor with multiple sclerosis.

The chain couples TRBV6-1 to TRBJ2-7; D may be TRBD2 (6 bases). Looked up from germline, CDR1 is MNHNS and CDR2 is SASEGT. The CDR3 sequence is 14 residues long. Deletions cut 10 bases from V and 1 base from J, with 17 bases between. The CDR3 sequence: CAINWTGDSYEQYF. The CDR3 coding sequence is TGTGCCATCAACTGGACGGGGGATTCCTACGAGCAGTACTTC.

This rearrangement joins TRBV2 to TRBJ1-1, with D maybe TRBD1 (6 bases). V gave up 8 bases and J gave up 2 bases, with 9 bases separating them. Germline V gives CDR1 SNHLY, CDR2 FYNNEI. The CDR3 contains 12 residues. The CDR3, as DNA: TGTGCCAGCCGGGGGCCCAACACTGAAGCTTTCTTT. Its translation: CASRGPNTEAFF.

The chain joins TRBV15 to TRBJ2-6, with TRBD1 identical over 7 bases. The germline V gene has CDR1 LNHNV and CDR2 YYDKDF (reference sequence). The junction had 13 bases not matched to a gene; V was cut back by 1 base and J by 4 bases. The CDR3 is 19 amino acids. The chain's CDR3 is CATSRGAPTGAWGANVLTF. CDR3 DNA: TGTGCCACCAGCAGAGGGGCGCCAACAGGGGCGTGGGGGGCCAACGTCCTGACTTTC. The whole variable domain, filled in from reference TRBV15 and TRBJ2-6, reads DAMVIQNPRYQVTQFGKPVTLSCSQTLNHNVMYWYQQKSSQAPKLLFHYYDKDFNNEADTPDNFQSRRPNTSFCFLDIRSPGLGDTAMYLCATSRGAPTGAWGANVLTFGAGSRLTVL.

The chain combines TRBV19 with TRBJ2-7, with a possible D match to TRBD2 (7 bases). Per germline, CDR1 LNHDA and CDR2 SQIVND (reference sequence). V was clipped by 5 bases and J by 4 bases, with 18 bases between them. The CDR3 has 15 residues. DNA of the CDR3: TGTGCCAGTAGTCCCGGATGGGGAGGGGGTTACGAGCAGTACTTC. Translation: CASSPGWGGGYEQYF. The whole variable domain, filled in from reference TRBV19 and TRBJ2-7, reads DGGITQSPKYLFRKEGQNVTLSCEQNLNHDAMYWYRQDPGQGLRLIYYSQIVNDFQKGDIAEGYSVSREKKESFPLTVTSAQKNPTAFYLCASSPGWGGGYEQYFGPGTRLTVT.

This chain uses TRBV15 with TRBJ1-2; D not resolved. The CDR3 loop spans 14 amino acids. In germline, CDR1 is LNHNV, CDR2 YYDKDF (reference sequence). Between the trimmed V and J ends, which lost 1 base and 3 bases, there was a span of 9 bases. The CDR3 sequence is CATSRVQPYYGYTF. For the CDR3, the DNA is TGTGCCACCAGCAGAGTACAGCCCTACTATGGCTACACCTTC.

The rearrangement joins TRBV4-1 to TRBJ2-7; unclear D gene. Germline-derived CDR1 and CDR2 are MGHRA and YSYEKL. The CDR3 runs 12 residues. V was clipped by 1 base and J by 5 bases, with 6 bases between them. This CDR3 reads CASSQVSHEQYF. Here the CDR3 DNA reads TGCGCCAGCAGCCAAGTGTCCCACGAGCAGTACTTC.

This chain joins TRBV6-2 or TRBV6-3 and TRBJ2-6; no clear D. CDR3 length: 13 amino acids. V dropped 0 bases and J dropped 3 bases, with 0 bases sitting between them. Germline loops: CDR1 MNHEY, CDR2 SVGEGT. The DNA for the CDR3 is TGTGCCAGCAGTTACTCTGGGGCCAACGTCCTGACTTTC. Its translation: CASSYSGANVLTF.

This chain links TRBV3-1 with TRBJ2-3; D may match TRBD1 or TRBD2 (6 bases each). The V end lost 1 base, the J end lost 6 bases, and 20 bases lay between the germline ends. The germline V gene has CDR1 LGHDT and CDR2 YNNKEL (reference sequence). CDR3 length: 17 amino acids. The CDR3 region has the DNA TGTGCCAGCAGCCAAGTTTACAGGGAGGAGGGGACGGATACGCAGTATTTT. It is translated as CASSQVYREEGTDTQYF.

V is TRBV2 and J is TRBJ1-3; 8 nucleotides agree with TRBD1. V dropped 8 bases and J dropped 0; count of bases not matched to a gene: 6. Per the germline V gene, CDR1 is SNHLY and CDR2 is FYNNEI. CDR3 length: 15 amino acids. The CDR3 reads CASLGQENSGNTIYF. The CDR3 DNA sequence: TGTGCCAGCCTGGGACAGGAAAACTCTGGAAACACCATATATTTT.

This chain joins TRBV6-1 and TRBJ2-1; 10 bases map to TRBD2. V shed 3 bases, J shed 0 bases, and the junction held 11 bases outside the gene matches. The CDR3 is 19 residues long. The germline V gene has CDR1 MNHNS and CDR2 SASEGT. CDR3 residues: CASSDITSGTNFSYNEQFF. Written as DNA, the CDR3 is TGTGCCAGCAGTGACATCACTAGCGGGACTAACTTCTCCTACAATGAGCAGTTCTTC.

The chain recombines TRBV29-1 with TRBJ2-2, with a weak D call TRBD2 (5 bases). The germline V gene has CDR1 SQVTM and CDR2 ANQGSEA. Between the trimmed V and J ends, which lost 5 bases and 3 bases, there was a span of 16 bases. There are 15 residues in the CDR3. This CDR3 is CSVRDRGRDTGELFF. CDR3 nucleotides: TGCAGCGTTCGGGATCGAGGGAGAGACACCGGGGAGCTGTTTTTT.

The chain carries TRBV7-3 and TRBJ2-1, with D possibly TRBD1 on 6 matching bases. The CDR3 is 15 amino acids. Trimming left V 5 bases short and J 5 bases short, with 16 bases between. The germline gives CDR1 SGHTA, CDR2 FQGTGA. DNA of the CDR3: TGTGCCAGCAGCCAAGAACAGGGAGCCCACAATGAGCAGTTCTTC. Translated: CASSQEQGAHNEQFF.

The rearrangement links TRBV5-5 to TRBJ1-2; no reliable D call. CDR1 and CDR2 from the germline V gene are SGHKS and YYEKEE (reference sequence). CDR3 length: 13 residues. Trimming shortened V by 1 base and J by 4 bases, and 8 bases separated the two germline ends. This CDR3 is CASSLSAIYGYTF. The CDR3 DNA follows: TGTGCCAGCAGCTTGAGTGCCATCTATGGCTACACCTTC.

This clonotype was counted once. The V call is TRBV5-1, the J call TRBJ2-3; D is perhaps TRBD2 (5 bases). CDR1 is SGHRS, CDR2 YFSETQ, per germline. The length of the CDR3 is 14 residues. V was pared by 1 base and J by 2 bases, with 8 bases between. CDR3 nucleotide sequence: TGCGCCAGCAGCTTGTTTCGGGACACAGATACGCAGTATTTT. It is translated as CASSLFRDTDTQYF.

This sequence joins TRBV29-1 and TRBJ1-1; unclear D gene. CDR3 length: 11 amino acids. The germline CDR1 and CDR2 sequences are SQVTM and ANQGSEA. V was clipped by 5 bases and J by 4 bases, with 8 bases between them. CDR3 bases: TGCAGCGTTTTAGCCCTCACTGAAGCTTTCTTT. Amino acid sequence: CSVLALTEAFF.

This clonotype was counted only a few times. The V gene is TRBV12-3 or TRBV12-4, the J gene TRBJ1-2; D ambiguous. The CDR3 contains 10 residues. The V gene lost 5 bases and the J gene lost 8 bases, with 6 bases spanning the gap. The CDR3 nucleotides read TGTGCCAGCAGTGTAATGGGCTACACCTTC. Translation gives CASSVMGYTF.

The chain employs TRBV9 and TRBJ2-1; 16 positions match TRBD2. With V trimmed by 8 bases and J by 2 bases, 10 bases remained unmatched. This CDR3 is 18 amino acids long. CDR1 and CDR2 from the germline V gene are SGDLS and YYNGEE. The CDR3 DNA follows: TGTGCCAGACCTCCCGGGACTAGCGGGAGGGGCGCCTACAATGAGCAGTTCTTC. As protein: CARPPGTSGRGAYNEQFF.

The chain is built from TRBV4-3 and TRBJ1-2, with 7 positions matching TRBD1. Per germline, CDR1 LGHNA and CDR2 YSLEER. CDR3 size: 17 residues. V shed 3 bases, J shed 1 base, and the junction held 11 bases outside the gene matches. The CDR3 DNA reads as TGCGCCAGCAGCCACAGGACAGGAAGGGGATTTAACTATGGCTACACCTTC. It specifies CASSHRTGRGFNYGYTF.

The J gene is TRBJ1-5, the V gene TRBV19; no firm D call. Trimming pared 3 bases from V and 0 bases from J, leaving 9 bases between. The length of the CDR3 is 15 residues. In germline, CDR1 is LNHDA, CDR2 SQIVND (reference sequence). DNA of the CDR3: TGTGCCAGTAGTATTAGCCTGTATAGCAATCAGCCCCAGCATTTT. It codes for CASSISLYSNQPQHF.

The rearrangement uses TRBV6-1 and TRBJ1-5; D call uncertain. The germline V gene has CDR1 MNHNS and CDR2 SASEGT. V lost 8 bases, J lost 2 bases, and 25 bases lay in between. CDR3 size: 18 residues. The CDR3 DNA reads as TGTGCCAGCCACCGTGATTCTAACACGGGAAGTGGCAATCAGCCCCAGCATTTT. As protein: CASHRDSNTGSGNQPQHF.